A selection of T cell receptor beta chains follows, all from one sample in a study of T cell repertoires in cytomegalovirus infection. Which antigens these TCRs recognize remains unknown. TCRdb re-analysed the reads in MiXCR, keeping a single row per CDR3 protein. The table records about 280,000 distinct CDR3 sequences, around 20% of them present only once. This sample comprised cultured PBMCs, obtained from culture after CMV antigen stimulation. These receptors all stem from a human donor in good health (CMV status not recorded). Some clones in this sample may be carry-over from other donors' samples. CDR3s include the opening cysteine and the closing phenylalanine or tryptophan. The order of the fields is clone size, J gene, V gene, D gene, CDR3 protein, CDR3 DNA. D genes are given only for firm matches. The size entry is marked missing in some rows and otherwise reads once, few, many or a size class.

clone_size: NA; j_call: TRBJ2-4; v_call: TRBV25-1; d_call: NA; cdr3_aa: CASSESARGFKNIQYF; cdr3_nt: TGTGCCAGCAGTGAATCCGCCAGGGGTTTCAAAAACATTCAGTACTTC
clone_size: many; j_call: TRBJ2-1; v_call: TRBV7-8; d_call: NA; cdr3_aa: CASSLDLSGVYNEQFF; cdr3_nt: TGTGCCAGCAGCTTAGATTTGAGCGGAGTCTACAATGAGCAGTTCTTC
clone_size: many; j_call: TRBJ2-7; v_call: TRBV7-2; d_call: NA; cdr3_aa: CASSLAGGRPYEQYF; cdr3_nt: TGTGCCAGCAGCTTAGCGGGGGGCAGGCCCTACGAGCAGTACTTC
clone_size: NA; j_call: TRBJ1-1; v_call: TRBV30; d_call: TRBD1; cdr3_aa: CAWKMGQNMNTEAFF; cdr3_nt: TGTGCCTGGAAAATGGGACAGAACATGAACACTGAAGCTTTCTTT
clone_size: NA; j_call: TRBJ2-1; v_call: TRBV7-9; d_call: NA; cdr3_aa: CASSLALIHNEQFF; cdr3_nt: TGTGCCAGCAGCTTAGCCCTAATCCACAATGAGCAGTTCTTC
clone_size: once; j_call: TRBJ2-2; v_call: TRBV6-2/TRBV6-3; d_call: NA; cdr3_aa: CASILRRRTGELFF; cdr3_nt: TGTGCCAGCATTCTTCGACGCCGTACCGGGGAGCTGTTTTTT
clone_size: many; j_call: TRBJ2-1; v_call: TRBV7-2; d_call: TRBD2; cdr3_aa: CASSHPVDFRLAGLSSYNEQFF; cdr3_nt: TGTGCCAGCAGCCATCCCGTAGATTTTCGGCTAGCGGGATTAAGCTCCTACAATGAGCAGTTCTTC
clone_size: NA; j_call: TRBJ1-1; v_call: TRBV11-3; d_call: TRBD1; cdr3_aa: CASSLRGQGEAFF; cdr3_nt: TGTGCCAGCAGCTTAAGGGGACAGGGGGAAGCTTTCTTT
clone_size: NA; j_call: TRBJ1-5; v_call: TRBV20-1; d_call: TRBD1; cdr3_aa: CSGSTGRSNQPQHF; cdr3_nt: TGCAGTGGATCGACAGGGAGAAGCAATCAGCCCCAGCATTTT
clone_size: NA; j_call: TRBJ2-1; v_call: TRBV6-2/TRBV6-3; d_call: TRBD2; cdr3_aa: CASSRAGGNNEQFF; cdr3_nt: TGTGCCAGCAGTCGAGCGGGAGGTAACAATGAGCAGTTCTTC
clone_size: few; j_call: TRBJ1-2; v_call: TRBV12-3/TRBV12-4; d_call: NA; cdr3_aa: CASSFRIHGYTF; cdr3_nt: TGTGCCAGCAGTTTTCGGATTCATGGCTACACCTTC
clone_size: NA; j_call: TRBJ1-2; v_call: TRBV6-2/TRBV6-3; d_call: NA; cdr3_aa: CASSSVWEYGYTF; cdr3_nt: TGTGCCAGCAGTTCCGTCTGGGAGTATGGCTACACCTTC
clone_size: NA; j_call: TRBJ2-7; v_call: TRBV10-3; d_call: TRBD2; cdr3_aa: CAISDILAEAYEQYF; cdr3_nt: TGTGCCATCAGTGACATACTAGCGGAGGCCTACGAGCAGTACTTC
clone_size: few; j_call: TRBJ2-7; v_call: TRBV25-1; d_call: NA; cdr3_aa: CASSEFGGKGTSEQYF; cdr3_nt: TGTGCCAGCAGTGAATTTGGCGGAAAAGGAACGAGCGAGCAGTACTTC
clone_size: once; j_call: TRBJ1-3; v_call: TRBV5-6; d_call: TRBD1; cdr3_aa: CASSHELRGRLTGNTIYF; cdr3_nt: TGTGCCAGCAGCCACGAATTGAGGGGGCGACTCACTGGAAACACCATATATTTT